The T cell receptor (beta chain) under discussion was sequenced for a study of cytomegalovirus exposure and HLA in healthy donors. Primers for the PCR totalled 60 Vbeta and 13 Jbeta. TCRdb's copy holds only in-frame clones and misses some; the assay was immunoSEQ multiplex PCR. Among about 110,000 clones listed, 55% to 75% were seen once. The germline CDR1 and CDR2 sequences are SGHRS and YFSETQ. Between the trimmed V and J ends, which lost 3 bases and 8 bases, there was a span of 15 bases. The CDR3 runs to 14 residues. This clone was recorded a few times. The V call is TRBV5-1, the J call TRBJ2-1; the D gene is possibly TRBD1 (5 bases). Material for sequencing was PBMCs. The TCR was taken from a woman aged 65 to 85 in good health and CMV-seropositive. The CDR3 loop is CASSYQLQVDEQFF. Here the CDR3 DNA reads TGCGCCAGCAGCTACCAGTTACAGGTCGATGAGCAGTTCTTC.